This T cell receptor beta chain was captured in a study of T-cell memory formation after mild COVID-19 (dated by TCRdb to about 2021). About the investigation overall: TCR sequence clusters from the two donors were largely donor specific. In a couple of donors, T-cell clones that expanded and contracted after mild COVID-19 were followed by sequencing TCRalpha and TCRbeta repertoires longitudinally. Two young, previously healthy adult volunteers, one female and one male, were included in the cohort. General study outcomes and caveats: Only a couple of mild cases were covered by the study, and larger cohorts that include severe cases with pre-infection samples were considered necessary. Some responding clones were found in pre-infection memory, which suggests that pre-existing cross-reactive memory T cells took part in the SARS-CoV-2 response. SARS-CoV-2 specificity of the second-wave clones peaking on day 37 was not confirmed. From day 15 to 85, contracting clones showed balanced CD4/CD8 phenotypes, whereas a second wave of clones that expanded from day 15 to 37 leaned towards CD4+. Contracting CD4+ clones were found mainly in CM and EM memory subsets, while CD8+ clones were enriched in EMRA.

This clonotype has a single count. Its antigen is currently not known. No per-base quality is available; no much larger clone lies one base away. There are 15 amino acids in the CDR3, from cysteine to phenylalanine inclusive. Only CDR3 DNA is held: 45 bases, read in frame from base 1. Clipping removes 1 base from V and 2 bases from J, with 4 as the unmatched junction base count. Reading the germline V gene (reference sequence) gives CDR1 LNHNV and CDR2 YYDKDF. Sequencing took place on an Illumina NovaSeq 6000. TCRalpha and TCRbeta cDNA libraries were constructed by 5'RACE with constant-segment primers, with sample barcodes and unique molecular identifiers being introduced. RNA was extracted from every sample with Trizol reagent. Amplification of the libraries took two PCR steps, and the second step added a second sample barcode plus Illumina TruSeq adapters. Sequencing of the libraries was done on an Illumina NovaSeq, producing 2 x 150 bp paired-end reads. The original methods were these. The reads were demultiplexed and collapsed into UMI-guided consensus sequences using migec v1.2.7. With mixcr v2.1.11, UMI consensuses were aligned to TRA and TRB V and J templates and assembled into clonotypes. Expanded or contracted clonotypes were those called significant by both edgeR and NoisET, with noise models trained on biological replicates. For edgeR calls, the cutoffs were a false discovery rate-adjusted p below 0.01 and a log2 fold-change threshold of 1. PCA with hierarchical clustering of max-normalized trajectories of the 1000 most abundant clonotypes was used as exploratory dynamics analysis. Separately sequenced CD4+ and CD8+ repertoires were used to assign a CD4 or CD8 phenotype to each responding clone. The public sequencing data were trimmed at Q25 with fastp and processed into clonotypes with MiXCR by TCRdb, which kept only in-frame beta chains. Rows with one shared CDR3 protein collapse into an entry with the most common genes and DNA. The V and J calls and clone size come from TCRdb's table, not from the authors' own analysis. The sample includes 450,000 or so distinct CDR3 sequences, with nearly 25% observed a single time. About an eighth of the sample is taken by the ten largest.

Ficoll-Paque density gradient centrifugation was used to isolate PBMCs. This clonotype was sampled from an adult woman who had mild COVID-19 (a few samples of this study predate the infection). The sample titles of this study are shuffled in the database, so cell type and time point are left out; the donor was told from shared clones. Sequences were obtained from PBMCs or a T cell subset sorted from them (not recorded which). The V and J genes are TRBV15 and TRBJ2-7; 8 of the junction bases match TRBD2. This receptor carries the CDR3 CATSRVGAGAYEQYF. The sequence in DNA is TGTGCCACCAGCAGAGTTGGAGCGGGAGCCTACGAGCAGTACTTC.